This T cell receptor (beta chain) was obtained from a study of patients and donors after allogeneic stem cell transplantation. Trimming took 5 bases from V and 1 from J, leaving 14 bases between them. The CDR3 extends over 15 amino acids. TCRdb re-derived calls from the RT-PCR reads in MiXCR, one entry per CDR3 protein. The table records about 410,000 distinct CDR3 sequences, 16% of them present only once. The TCR originated in a human donor who was either an allogeneic HSCT recipient or a stem cell or donor lymphocyte infusion donor (not recorded which). It is not recorded whose cells these are; they may come from a transplant donor. The chain carries TRBV12-3 or TRBV12-4 and TRBJ1-1; D might be TRBD1 (5 bases). What was sequenced was blood, either unsorted or a sorted T cell fraction (not recorded which). The CDR3 sequence: CASSPRMGTNTEAFF. The CDR3 DNA reads TGTGCCAGCAGTCCTAGGATGGGGACGAACACTGAAGCTTTCTTT.